These 8 T cell receptor beta chains were sequenced from one sample in a study of STAT5B mutations in CD4+ large granular lymphocyte leukemia. Generated by immunoSEQ multiplex PCR, the TCRdb table keeps only in-frame clones and is missing some. The sample records about 31,000 clones, roughly 72% being singletons. The material sequenced was CD4+ T cells from blood buffy coats. All receptors come from a human donor in good health.

V gene TRBV6-5 combines with J gene TRBJ2-1; TRBD1 agrees at 7 bases. Per germline, CDR1 MNHEY and CDR2 SVGAGI. CDR3 length: 16 residues. J was trimmed by 1 base and V by 4 bases; bases with no gene match: 7. The CDR3 bases are TGTGCCAGCAGTTGGCGGACAGGAACATCCTACAATGAGCAGTTCTTC. This codes for CASSWRTGTSYNEQFF.

V gene TRBV5-1 combines with J gene TRBJ1-3; TRBD1 aligns across 7 bases. The CDR3 is 15 amino acids. Unmatched junction bases numbered 7, after V lost 3 bases and J lost 4 bases. CDR1 SGHRS and CDR2 YFSETQ come from the germline V gene. CDR3 in DNA: TGCGCCAGCAGCTCCGCAGGGGGGGAAGGAAACACCATATATTTT. Translating gives CASSSAGGEGNTIYF.

This clone was recorded a few times. The V and J genes are TRBV18 and TRBJ2-3; either TRBD1 or TRBD2 may fit D (6 bases each). This CDR3 comprises 15 residues. From germline, CDR1 is KGHSH and CDR2 LQKENI. Deletions cut 1 base from V and 3 bases from J, with 11 bases between. The CDR3 sequence is CASSPRRGRTDTQYF. The CDR3 DNA is TGTGCCAGCTCACCACGACGGGGGCGTACAGATACGCAGTATTTT. The full variable domain, its missing parts supplied by reference TRBV18 and TRBJ2-3, is NAGVMQNPRHLVRRRGQEARLRCSPMKGHSHVYWYRQLPEEGLKFMVYLQKENIIDESGMPKERFSAEFPKEGPSILRIQQVVRGDSAAYFCASSPRRGRTDTQYFGPGTRLTVL.

The DNA of the CDR3 is TGTGCCAGCAGCTTCGGGGCTAGCGTAGATACGCAGTATTTT. Amino acid sequence: CASSFGASVDTQYF. The chain uses TRBV5-4 and TRBJ2-3; TRBD2 might be the D (6 bases). The CDR3 contains 14 residues. The ends were cut back, 2 bases at V and 5 bases at J, with 12 bases in the middle. Germline V gene sequence: CDR1 SGHNT, CDR2 YYREEE (reference sequence). The full variable domain, with the rest looked up from reference TRBV5-4 and TRBJ2-3, is ETGVTQSPTHLIKTRGQQVTLRCSSQSGHNTVSWYQQALGQGPQFIFQYYREEENGRGNFPPRFSGLQFPNYSSELNVNALELDDSALYLCASSFGASVDTQYFGPGTRLTVL.

By share, this clone counts as medium-sized. The rearrangement uses TRBV6-4 and TRBJ2-7, with a tentative D call TRBD2 (7 bases). The CDR3 length is 14 residues. Trimming took off 6 bases at V and 0 bases at J, with 12 bases between the two ends. Germline CDR1 MRHNA, CDR2 SNTAGT. CDR3 DNA: TGTGCCAGCAGACAGGGAGGGCTCTCCTACGAGCAGTACTTC. Its protein product is CASRQGGLSYEQYF.

CDR3 residues: CAIARGVQETQYF. As DNA, the CDR3 is TGTGCCATCGCACGGGGGGTCCAAGAGACCCAGTACTTC. The genes are TRBV10-3 and TRBJ2-5, with TRBD2 identical over 7 bases. The V segment lost 8 bases and the J segment 1 base; nucleotides outside the gene matches: 4. This CDR3 region has 13 residues. Germline values: CDR1 ENHRY, CDR2 SYGVKD.

The rearrangement uses TRBV2 and TRBJ1-3, with D maybe TRBD1 (5 bases). The CDR3 extends over 15 amino acids. V dropped 6 bases and J dropped 4 bases, with 16 bases sitting between them. Germline loops: CDR1 SNHLY, CDR2 FYNNEI. The CDR3 coding sequence is TGTGCCAGCAGCGACAGACCGGAGAGAGGAAACACCATATATTTT. Amino acids: CASSDRPERGNTIYF.

V and J are TRBV5-4 and TRBJ1-1; no reliable D call. Trimming cost V 1 base and J 0 bases, with 4 bases left between them. The CDR3 runs 13 residues. CDR1 and CDR2 from the germline V gene are SGHNT and YYREEE (reference sequence). DNA for the CDR3: TGTGCCAGCAGCTTGTCCATGAACACTGAAGCTTTCTTT. As protein: CASSLSMNTEAFF.